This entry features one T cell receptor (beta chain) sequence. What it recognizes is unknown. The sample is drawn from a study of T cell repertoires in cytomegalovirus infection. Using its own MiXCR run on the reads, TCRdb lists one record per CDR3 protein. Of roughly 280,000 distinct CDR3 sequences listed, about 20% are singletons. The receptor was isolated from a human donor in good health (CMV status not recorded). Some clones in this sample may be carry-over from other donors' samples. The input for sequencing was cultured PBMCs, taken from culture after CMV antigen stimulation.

CDR3 bases: TGTGCCAGCAGTCCGGGACAGCCACAGGAAAAACTGTTTTTT. It is translated as CASSPGQPQEKLFF. V and J are TRBV6-2 or TRBV6-3 and TRBJ1-4, with 7 bases that match TRBD1. CDR1 is MNHEY, CDR2 SVGEGT, per germline. The CDR3 totals 14 residues. After removal of 5 bases from V and 8 bases from J, the junction contained 8 bases not matched to a gene.